This TCR beta chain was sequenced in a study of a mutant IDH1 vaccine in newly diagnosed glioma (dated by TCRdb to about 2021). The study in broad terms: Across visits V03 through V10, patients got a total of eight vaccinations, given in weeks 1, 3, 5, 7, 11, 15, 19 and 23. Before enrollment, patients had received standard therapy of radiotherapy alone, temozolomide alone, or radiochemotherapy with temozolomide; most received the combination. Peripheral blood was collected at six visits: V03 (baseline), V05, V07, V10, V12 and V13. Longitudinal TCRB deep sequencing was performed for roughly 27 treated patients wherever samples were available for exploratory analyses. Of the roughly 31 treated patients, approximately 62% were male and 37.5% were female, and the mean age was 40.4 years. Vaccination began 4-6 weeks after radiotherapy alone, or alongside temozolomide cycles in the chemotherapy-containing groups. What the work shows at the level of the full study, not this receptor alone: Selection of PBMC samples for TCRB deep sequencing was based on availability. Across multiple MHC alleles, vaccine-induced immune responses were seen in about 93% of patients. It was noted by the authors that analyses of patient blood samples could not be reproduced owing to sample limitations. No apparent relationship was observed between pseudoprogression and alterations in the top peripheral T cell clonotypes detected by TCRB sequencing.

Preparation of the library involved the immunoSEQ multiplex PCR assay. Rearranged TCR beta chain sequences were amplified with the hsTCRB Kit following the manufacturer's protocol. An Illumina MiSeq was used to sequence the TCRB libraries. The authors processed their data as follows. The proprietary platform of the kit vendor was used for demultiplexing, trimming and gene mapping. TCRdb limited this immuneACCESS table to in-frame rearrangements with V and J called. A share of clones is missing; checked studies link under half to unresolved V genes, and the rest is unexplained. For V, J and clone size, that table is used; D and trimming come from the DNA. This sample comprises around 100,000 clones, roughly 88% of them detected only once. Of the sample, roughly 0.65% is held by the ten largest clones. The time point label, read with the paper, signifies: week 11, during vaccination. Each vaccine dose, consisting of 300 ug of a 20-mer mutant IDH1 peptide in Montanide, was administered subcutaneously with topical imiquimod. All donors had newly diagnosed IDH1-mutant astrocytomas of WHO grade 3 or 4 that showed loss of nuclear ATRX. The samples were drawn from NOA16, a multicentre, single-arm, open-label phase I trial in Germany that tested a mutant IDH1 peptide vaccine in humans for the first time. Genomic DNA for TCRB sequencing was extracted from EDTA blood using the DNeasy Blood and Tissue Kit.

Trimming leaves V shorter by 1 base and J shorter by 4 bases, with the junction holding 5 bases beyond the gene matches. The germline V gene supplies CDR1 SGDLS and CDR2 YYNGEE. The CDR3, from cysteine to phenylalanine, totals 15 residues. Only the CDR3 portion is preserved as DNA: 45 bases, with reading frame beginning at the first base. Details on this clone: Its antigen is still unknown. Qualities for individual bases were not recorded, and no much larger clone is one base off.

This sequence originates from a woman in her forties or fifties with glioma. The material was PBMCs, obtained from a glioma patient whose treatment included an IDH1 peptide vaccine. This sequence uses TRBV9 and TRBJ1-1; TRBD1 aligns with 9 central bases. The DNA sequence is as follows: TGTGCCAGCAGCGTAACAGGGGGCGGGGGCACTGAAGCTTTCTTT. Its translation reads: CASSVTGGGGTEAFF.